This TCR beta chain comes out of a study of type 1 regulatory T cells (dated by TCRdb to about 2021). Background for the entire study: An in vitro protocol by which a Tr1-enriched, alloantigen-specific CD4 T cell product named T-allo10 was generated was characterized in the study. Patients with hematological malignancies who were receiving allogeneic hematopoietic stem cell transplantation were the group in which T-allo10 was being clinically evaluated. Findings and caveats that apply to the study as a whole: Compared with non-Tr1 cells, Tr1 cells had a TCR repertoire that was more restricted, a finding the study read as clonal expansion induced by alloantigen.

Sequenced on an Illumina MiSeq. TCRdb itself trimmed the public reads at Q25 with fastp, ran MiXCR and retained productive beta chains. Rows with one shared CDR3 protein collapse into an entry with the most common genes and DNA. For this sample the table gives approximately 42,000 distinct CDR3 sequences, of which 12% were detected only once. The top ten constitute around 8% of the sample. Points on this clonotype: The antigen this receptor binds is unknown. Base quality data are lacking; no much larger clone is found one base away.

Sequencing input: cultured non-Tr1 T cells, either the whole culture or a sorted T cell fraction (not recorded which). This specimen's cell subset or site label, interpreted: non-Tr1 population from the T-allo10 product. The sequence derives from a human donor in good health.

The DNA is TGTGCCAGCAGTGAAGCGCTTCTGGGGTCTGGAAACACCATATATTTT. This encodes CASSEALLGSGNTIYF. The chain couples TRBV6-1 to TRBJ1-3, with the D gene call left open. From a lookup of the germline V gene, CDR1 and CDR2 are MNHNS and SASEGT. Inclusive of the bounding cysteine and phenylalanine, the CDR3 is 16 residues long. CDR3 DNA only is kept here, 48 bases in frame from base 1. Trimming removed 0 bases from V and 1 base from J, leaving 10 bases between the germline ends.